These 5 T cell receptor beta chains were sequenced from one sample in a study of blood T cell repertoires in COVID-19. Generated by immunoSEQ multiplex PCR, the TCRdb table keeps only in-frame clones and is missing some. Here the sample spans 270,000 or so clones, 84% being singletons. Sequenced input: PBMCs or T cells enriched from blood (not recorded which). These receptors were collected from a man between 50 and 59 years old who had recovered from COVID-19.

The rearrangement uses TRBV11-2 and TRBJ1-2; D is perhaps TRBD1 (6 bases). In germline, CDR1 is SGHAT, CDR2 FQNNGV. Trimming cost V 5 bases and J 8 bases, with 21 bases left between them. This CDR3 region has 15 residues. The CDR3 DNA reads TGTGCCAGCAGCCCAATGGTTGGGGGCTTGGAGGGCTACACCTTC. As protein: CASSPMVGGLEGYTF. Using reference TRBV11-2 and TRBJ1-2 for the parts outside the CDR3, the full variable domain is EAGVAQSPRYKIIEKRQSVAFWCNPISGHATLYWYQQILGQGPKLLIQFQNNGVVDDSQLPKDRFSAERLKGVDSTLKIQPAKLEDSAVYLCASSPMVGGLEGYTFGSGTRLTVV.

The chain carries TRBV27 and TRBJ2-4; TRBD2 is a possible D gene (6 bases). This CDR3 is built from 18 residues. Germline V gene sequence: CDR1 MNHEY, CDR2 SMNVEV (reference sequence). V gave up 8 bases and J gave up 1 base, with 24 bases separating them. In nucleotides, the CDR3 is TGTGCCAGCGCCCATCTTGCTCTGGGGGACTCGGCCAAAAACATTCAGTACTTC. Protein: CASAHLALGDSAKNIQYF.

On this clone itself: Other DNA sequences in the sample encode the same CDR3. The chain carries TRBV11-2 and TRBJ1-3, with D maybe TRBD1 (5 bases). CDR1 and CDR2 (germline): SGHAT, FQNNGV. Between the trimmed V and J ends, which lost 5 bases and 0 bases, there was a span of 11 bases. The CDR3 is made up of 15 amino acids. The CDR3 DNA is TGTGCCAGCAGCCTGGGGCCGAGCTCTGGAAACACCATATATTTT. It specifies CASSLGPSSGNTIYF.

This sequence joins TRBV11-2 and TRBJ1-2, with D uncertain. CDR3 length: 15 residues. The V gene's germline CDR1 is SGHAT and CDR2 FQNNGV. Trimming took off 1 base at V and 1 base at J, with 10 bases between the two ends. CDR3 region: CASSLGRAGNYGYTF. In DNA form, the CDR3 reads TGTGCCAGCAGCTTAGGGAGGGCTGGTAACTATGGCTACACCTTC.

This clone was seen a handful of times. The J gene is TRBJ2-5, the V gene TRBV4-2; D may be TRBD2 (7 bases). Germline lookup yields CDR1 LGHNA and CDR2 YNFKEQ. The CDR3 extends over 15 amino acids. Trimming removed 4 bases from V and 3 bases from J, with 15 bases in between. As DNA, the CDR3 is TGTGCCAGCAGCCGCAAGGGGGGGTTGGAAGAGACCCAGTACTTC. This translates into CASSRKGGLEETQYF.